This TCR beta chain was retrieved from a study of cytomegalovirus exposure and HLA in healthy donors. Overall study context: The approximately 130 validation repertoires and the approximately 690 first-cohort repertoires shared a platform, a later analysis reported.

Germline CDR1 reads LNHNV; CDR2 reads YYDKDF (reference sequence). Between the trimmed V and J ends, which lost 3 bases and 3 bases, there was a span of 11 bases. The length of the CDR3 is 15 residues. Using immunoSEQ multiplex PCR, the repertoire was profiled, and TCRdb retains in-frame clones only, with some absent. The sample contains approximately 150,000 clones, 87% of which appear only once. The sequence was obtained from a man aged 18 to 35 in good health and CMV-seropositive. Sequencing was done on a sample of PBMCs. The chain has TRBV15 and TRBJ1-4; D gene ambiguous. As DNA, the CDR3 is TGTGCCACCAGCAGTTGGGCTGCTGCTAATGAAAAACTGTTTTTT. Encoded protein: CATSSWAAANEKLFF.